Sequencing of this T cell receptor (beta chain) was carried out in a study of cytotoxic CD8 clonotypes in ibrutinib-treated CLL. Study results and caveats: Elevated clonality accompanied ibrutinib response, with a return toward baseline values at progression.

With regard to this clone: Its target is unknown.

Libraries were prepared by immunoSEQ multiplex PCR; TCRdb keeps only in-frame clonotypes and omits some of them. The table shows hundreds of thousands of clones, with roughly 67% occurring only once. Frozen PBMC stocks contributed roughly 2.1 micrograms of genomic DNA to the TCR beta libraries. The length of the CDR3 is 13 residues. In germline, CDR1 is MGHRA, CDR2 YSYEKL. V lost 4 bases to trimming and J lost 6 bases, with 10 bases between them. This TCR derives from a human donor with chronic lymphocytic leukemia. V is TRBV4-1 and J is TRBJ1-5; no definite D call. Sequenced here: PBMCs, sampled after 36 months of ibrutinib treatment. The CDR3 spells CASSPDPSQPQHF. CDR3 bases: TGCGCCAGCAGCCCGGACCCATCTCAGCCCCAGCATTTT.